This T cell receptor beta chain came from a study of beta chain features in type 1 diabetes. Points from the study as a whole: Reads derived from cDNA could over-represent cells showing high TCR expression. Individuals with type 1 diabetes displayed fewer insertions and more deletions at VDJ junctions. Shorter TCRB CDR3s, moderately but significantly so, were found in Type 1 diabetes patients in all four CD4+ subsets.

It was via CD45RO/CCR7/CD25/CD127/CD95/CD27 that CD4+ naive, central memory, regulatory and stem cell-like memory cells were sorted. Per germline, CDR1 SQVTM and CDR2 ANQGSEA. The V segment lost 7 bases and the J segment 4 bases; nucleotides outside the gene matches: 8. This CDR3 is 13 amino acids long. Reverse transcribing all isolated RNA meant expressed TCRB transcripts were sequenced. The data were produced by immunoSEQ multiplex PCR, yet TCRdb's version contains in-frame clones alone and is incomplete. This table has about 270,000 clones, roughly 13% appearing once. Details on this clone: Its antigen is not identified.

This chain joins TRBV29-1 and TRBJ1-1; 8 bases map to TRBD1. The origin of this receptor is a young man with type 1 diabetes. Sequences were obtained from naive CD4+ T cells from blood. The CDR3 loop is CSGWTGTFTEAFF. The CDR3 coding sequence is TGCAGCGGATGGACAGGGACATTCACTGAAGCTTTCTTT.